The rows below give T cell receptor beta chains drawn from one sample of a study of blood T cell repertoires in COVID-19. The table came from immunoSEQ multiplex PCR; TCRdb's copy has only in-frame clones and leaves some out. This sample has hundreds of thousands of clones, with 65% to 90% found just once. Sequencing was carried out using peripheral blood. These receptors all stem from a man aged 50-60 years with COVID-19, enrolled during active disease. CDR3s include the opening cysteine and the closing phenylalanine or tryptophan. D genes are given only for firm matches. Where a row states a size, it is once, few, many or the class of an expanded clone; other rows omit it.

TRBJ2-7 . TRBV7-3 . CASSLNAGSAYEQYF TGTGCCAGCAGCTTAAACGCGGGATCCGCCTACGAGCAGTACTTC
TRBJ1-4 . TRBV10-2 . CASSVGRDNEKLFF TGCGCCAGCAGTGTGGGCCGGGATAATGAAAAACTGTTTTTT
TRBJ2-7 . TRBV11-3 . CASSLGRKGVSEQYF TGTGCCAGCAGCTTAGGTCGAAAGGGAGTGTCCGAGCAGTACTTC
TRBJ2-1 . TRBV7-8 . CASSRGDGGNEQFF TGTGCCAGCAGCCGCGGGGACGGGGGAAATGAGCAGTTCTTC
TRBJ1-1 . TRBV24-1 . CATSDFANRELREAFF TGTGCCACCAGTGATTTCGCCAACAGGGAATTGAGGGAAGCTTTCTTT
TRBJ1-5 . TRBV7-8 . CASSLEFTGWDGDGNQPQHF TGTGCCAGCAGCTTAGAATTTACAGGGTGGGATGGCGACGGCAATCAGCCCCAGCATTTT
TRBJ1-1 . TRBV18 . CASSPQGVVGTEAFF TGTGCCAGCTCACCACAGGGGGTAGTCGGCACTGAAGCTTTCTTT
TRBJ2-2 once TRBV20-1 . CSASKGAKNTGELFF TGCAGTGCTAGTAAAGGGGCTAAGAACACCGGGGAGCTGTTTTTT
TRBJ1-3 . TRBV10-3 . CAIRWDTSGNTIYF TGTGCCATCAGGTGGGACACCTCTGGAAACACCATATATTTT
TRBJ2-7 . TRBV30 . CAWRTAGSYEQYF TGTGCCTGGAGGACGGCAGGGTCCTACGAGCAGTACTTC
TRBJ1-6 . TRBV7-8 . CASSPQYNSPLHF TGTGCCAGCAGCCCGCAGTATAATTCACCCCTCCACTTT
TRBJ2-1 once TRBV10-3 TRBD2 CAISEPSLGTNRLDEQFF TGTGCCATCAGTGAGCCGAGCCTCGGGACTAATCGTTTAGATGAGCAGTTCTTC
TRBJ1-4 . TRBV6-5 . CASSFSGGNEKLFF TGTGCCAGCAGTTTTTCGGGGGGCAATGAAAAACTGTTTTTT
TRBJ1-2 . TRBV5-1 . CASSLVGGDYGYTF TGCGCCAGCAGCTTGGTAGGGGGTGACTATGGCTACACCTTC
TRBJ2-3 few TRBV7-9 . CASRGATDTQYF TGTGCCAGCAGGGGGGCTACAGATACGCAGTATTTT
TRBJ2-2 . TRBV27 TRBD1 CASSRQGGTGELFF TGTGCCAGCAGTCGACAGGGCGGCACCGGGGAGCTGTTTTTT
TRBJ2-7 . TRBV5-1 . CASSSGLWSYEQYF TGCGCCAGCAGCTCGGGTCTATGGTCCTACGAGCAGTACTTC
TRBJ1-5 once TRBV29-1 . CSVVGGSGNQPQHF TGCAGCGTTGTAGGAGGGTCCGGGAATCAGCCCCAGCATTTT
TRBJ1-4 few TRBV9 TRBD1 CASSKGTGLNEKLFF TGTGCCAGCAGCAAAGGGACAGGGTTGAATGAAAAACTGTTTTTT
TRBJ2-1 . TRBV7-7 . CASSLGRGRDDHNEQFF TGTGCTAGCAGCTTAGGACGTGGGCGGGACGACCACAATGAGCAGTTCTTC
TRBJ2-5 . TRBV27 TRBD1 CASSLYQGQGRGRETQYF TGTGCCAGCAGTTTATATCAGGGACAGGGGAGGGGACGAGAGACCCAGTACTTC
TRBJ1-5 . TRBV6-2/TRBV6-3 . CASSVGRVSQPQHF TGTGCCAGCAGTGTGGGCAGGGTGAGCCAGCCCCAGCATTTT
TRBJ2-3 . TRBV19 . CASKDPWELVDTQYF TGTGCCAGTAAAGACCCCTGGGAGCTGGTAGATACGCAGTATTTT